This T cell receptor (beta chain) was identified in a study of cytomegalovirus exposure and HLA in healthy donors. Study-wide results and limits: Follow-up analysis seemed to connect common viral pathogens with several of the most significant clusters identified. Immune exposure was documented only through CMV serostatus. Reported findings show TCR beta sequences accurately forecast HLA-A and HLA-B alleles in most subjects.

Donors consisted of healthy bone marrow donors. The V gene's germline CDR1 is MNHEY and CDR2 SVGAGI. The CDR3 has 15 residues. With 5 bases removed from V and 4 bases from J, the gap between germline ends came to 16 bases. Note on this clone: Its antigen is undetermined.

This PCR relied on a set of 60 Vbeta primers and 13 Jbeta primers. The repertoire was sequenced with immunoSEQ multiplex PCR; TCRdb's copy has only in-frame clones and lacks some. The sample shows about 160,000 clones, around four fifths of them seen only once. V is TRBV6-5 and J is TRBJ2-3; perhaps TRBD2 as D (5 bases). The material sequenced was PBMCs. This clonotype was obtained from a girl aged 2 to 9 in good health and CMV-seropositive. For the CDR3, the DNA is TGTGCCAGCAGTCCACGTAAGCGGTTGGCAGATACGCAGTATTTT. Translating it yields CASSPRKRLADTQYF.